This T cell receptor (beta chain) stems from a study of blood T cell repertoires in COVID-19. The CDR3 length is 15 residues. Germline-derived CDR1 and CDR2 are SGHRS and YFSETQ. V lost 0 bases and J 3 bases, leaving 12 bases between the germline ends. This clone came up once. Profiled with immunoSEQ multiplex PCR; TCRdb holds only in-frame clones, not every one. Of under 350,000 clones listed, around 86% are singletons. This chain links TRBV5-1 with TRBJ1-1, with D perhaps TRBD1 (6 bases). This clonotype was obtained from a woman younger than 35 who had recovered from COVID-19. Sequenced: PBMCs or T cells enriched from blood (not recorded which). The CDR3 region has the DNA TGCGCCAGCAGCTTGGACCTTCAGGGGCACACTGAAGCTTTCTTT. Its protein is CASSLDLQGHTEAFF.